The 2 T cell receptor beta chains presented below share a single source sample, sequenced in a study of long-term antiretroviral therapy in people with HIV. An immunoSEQ assay, version v3.0, was performed at survey level. Generated by immunoSEQ multiplex PCR, the TCRdb table keeps only in-frame clones and is missing some. Here the sample spans about 30,000 clones, roughly 94% being singletons. The sample was unsorted PBMCs, taken 5.3 years after starting antiretroviral therapy. All receptors come from a man between 50 and 59 years old with HIV.

The chain employs TRBV4-1 and TRBJ2-7, with D maybe TRBD2 (6 bases). CDR1 is MGHRA, CDR2 YSYEKL, per germline. Trimming pared 3 bases from V and 3 bases from J, leaving 15 bases between. The CDR3 spans 15 residues. The CDR3 DNA sequence: TGCGCCAGCAGCCATGGGCAGGGACTCTTCTACGAGCAGTACTTC. The encoded protein is CASSHGQGLFYEQYF.

The chain recombines TRBV7-9 with TRBJ2-3; D may be TRBD1 or TRBD2 (5 bases each). This CDR3 is built from 13 residues. The germline gives CDR1 SEHNR, CDR2 FQNEAQ (reference sequence). Trimming shortened V by 3 bases and J by 2 bases, and 6 bases separated the two germline ends. In DNA form, the CDR3 reads TGTGCCAGCAGCTTGGGGGTCACAGATACGCAGTATTTT. Encoded protein: CASSLGVTDTQYF.